This T cell receptor (beta chain) comes out of a study of blood T cell repertoires in COVID-19. This CDR3 contains 13 residues. Germline CDR1 reads MNHEY; CDR2 reads SVGAGI. Trimming cost V 1 base and J 7 bases, with 10 bases left between them. Some clones are missing from TCRdb's copy, which holds only in-frame ones; the method was immunoSEQ multiplex PCR. The table records tens of thousands of clones, approximately 79% of them present only once. The sequence came from a human donor in a cohort sampled during active COVID-19. The rearrangement links TRBV6-5 to TRBJ1-2; D is perhaps TRBD1 (6 bases). Sequencing used peripheral blood. CDR3 coding DNA: TGTGCCAGCAGTTACTTGACAGGATCTGGCTACACCTTC. Residues: CASSYLTGSGYTF.